This T cell receptor (beta chain) was recorded in a study of T cells in Graves' hyperthyroidism and ophthalmopathy. The CDR3 regions of TCR beta were amplified from RNA transcripts. First-round RT-PCR with HTBI primers amplified the TCR CDR3 region. TCRdb processed the multiplex PCR reads anew with MiXCR; each CDR3 protein has one entry. The data contain about 720,000 distinct CDR3 sequences, approximately 16% of them singletons. Study results and limitations: Blood also carried most thyroid clonotypes expanded above 0.001.

This clonotype occurred a few times. The antigen is unknown. The source of this sequence is a man aged 18 to 29 with Graves' hyperthyroidism. Material for sequencing was blood.

Here the CDR3 reads CSGDRGLTDTQYF. CDR3 DNA: TGCAGTGGGGACAGGGGGCTAACAGATACGCAGTATTTT. V usage is TRBV20-1 and J usage is TRBJ2-3, with 12 bases aligning to TRBD1. The ends lost 7 bases at V and 3 bases at J; junction bases unmatched: 2. Per the germline V gene, CDR1 is DFQATT and CDR2 is SNEGSKA (reference sequence). This CDR3 region has 13 residues.